Following are 17 T cell receptor beta chains from one sample sequenced in a study of blood T cell repertoires in COVID-19. Some clones are missing from TCRdb's copy, which holds only in-frame ones; the method was immunoSEQ multiplex PCR. The table records about 290,000 clones, approximately 80% of them present only once. The sequenced sample consisted of peripheral blood. These receptors were taken from a woman between 45 and 65 years old with active or convalescent COVID-19.

The chain combines TRBV6-5 with TRBJ1-2; 9 bases are shared with TRBD1. This CDR3 comprises 14 residues. CDR1 MNHEY and CDR2 SVGAGI come from the germline V gene. Trimming took 5 bases from V and 2 from J; bases not matched to a gene: 3. The CDR3 here is CASSPTGGNYGYTF. The CDR3 region has the DNA TGTGCCAGCAGTCCGACAGGGGGAAACTATGGCTACACCTTC.

To note about this clone: Other DNA sequences in the sample encode the same CDR3. The chain recombines TRBV7-8 with TRBJ2-3; D may be TRBD2 (5 bases). The CDR3 has 15 amino acids. CDR1 is SGHVS, CDR2 FQNEAQ, per germline. V was pared by 9 bases and J by 1 base, with 17 bases between. The CDR3 bases are TGTGCCAGTAGCCCCTTCCGGACTCGCACAGATACGCAGTATTTT. Its translation is CASSPFRTRTDTQYF.

The chain links TRBV7-8 to TRBJ2-2; 8 bases are shared with TRBD2. CDR1 SGHVS and CDR2 FQNEAQ come from the germline V gene. Trimming at V came to 5 bases and at J to 0 bases, leaving 8 bases not matched to a gene. The CDR3 spans 17 residues. The CDR3 loop is CASSTTTGLANTGELFF. Written as DNA, the CDR3 is TGTGCCAGCAGCACTACAACGGGACTAGCGAACACCGGGGAGCTGTTTTTT.

V gene TRBV6-5 combines with J gene TRBJ1-2; 7 nucleotides agree with TRBD1. J lost 7 bases, V lost 6 bases, and 5 bases had no gene match. The CDR3 has 12 amino acids. Germline V gene data show CDR1 as MNHEY and CDR2 as SVGAGI. CDR3 in amino acids: CASRTGSSGYTF. The CDR3 nucleotides read TGTGCCAGCAGGACAGGGAGCAGTGGCTACACCTTC.

J is TRBJ2-7 and V is TRBV11-2, with 15 positions matching TRBD2. V lost 4 bases to trimming and J lost 3 bases; unmatched junction nucleotides: 1. The CDR3 runs to 15 residues. CDR1 is SGHAT and CDR2 is FQNNGV in the germline V gene. The CDR3 loop reads CASSWGLAGGYEQYF. The CDR3 nucleotides are TGTGCCAGCAGCTGGGGACTAGCGGGAGGCTACGAGCAGTACTTC. Variable domain in full (rest from reference TRBV11-2 and TRBJ2-7): EAGVAQSPRYKIIEKRQSVAFWCNPISGHATLYWYQQILGQGPKLLIQFQNNGVVDDSQLPKDRFSAERLKGVDSTLKIQPAKLEDSAVYLCASSWGLAGGYEQYFGPGTRLTVT.

The genes are TRBV10-3 and TRBJ1-4; a possible D gene is TRBD1 (5 bases). Germline lookup yields CDR1 ENHRY and CDR2 SYGVKD. This CDR3 contains 14 residues. V lost 4 bases to trimming and J lost 7 bases, with 13 bases between them. In DNA, the CDR3 is TGTGCCATCAGTGGAGGAGGGAGGGGTGAAAAACTGTTTTTT. It translates to CAISGGGRGEKLFF.

This chain joins TRBV7-9 and TRBJ2-3, with 7 bases identical to TRBD2. There are 19 residues in the CDR3. In germline, CDR1 is SEHNR, CDR2 FQNEAQ (reference sequence). V dropped 2 bases and J dropped 0; count of bases not matched to a gene: 14. The CDR3 DNA follows: TGTGCCAGCAGCTTACGGCGGGGAGGGTTGACTAGTAGCACAGATACGCAGTATTTT. It codes for CASSLRRGGLTSSTDTQYF.

This clone was observed at least ten times. The chain couples TRBV29-1 to TRBJ2-3; the D gene is possibly TRBD1 (6 bases). CDR1 and CDR2 (germline): SQVTM, ANQGSEA. The CDR3 is made up of 11 amino acids. V gave up 6 bases and J gave up 4 bases, with 8 bases separating them. This chain's CDR3 is CSVDSADTQYF. The CDR3 DNA is TGCAGCGTGGACAGTGCAGATACGCAGTATTTT.

This chain uses TRBV27 with TRBJ2-3, with 12 positions matching TRBD2. The CDR3 length is 15 residues. The ends lost 5 bases at V and 6 bases at J; junction bases unmatched: 6. Germline CDR1 MNHEY, CDR2 SMNVEV (reference sequence). CDR3 coding DNA: TGTGCCAGCAGTACGACTAGCGGGAGATCTGATACGCAGTATTTT. Translating gives CASSTTSGRSDTQYF.

J is TRBJ2-7 and V is TRBV7-8, with TRBD2 matching over 9 bases. V was pared by 5 bases and J by 0 bases, with 5 bases of the junction left unmatched. The CDR3 runs 15 residues. CDR1 is SGHVS, CDR2 FQNEAQ, per germline. CDR3 in amino acids: CASSANSGGSYEQYF. CDR3 sequence (DNA): TGTGCCAGCAGCGCCAATAGCGGGGGCTCCTACGAGCAGTACTTC.

This rearrangement joins TRBV7-9 to TRBJ2-1, with 8 bases lining up with TRBD1. The V gene's germline CDR1 is SEHNR and CDR2 FQNEAQ (reference sequence). V dropped 1 base and J dropped 8; count of bases not matched to a gene: 7. The CDR3 spans 15 residues. CDR3: CASSLVGQGRDEQFF. CDR3 coding DNA: TGTGCCAGCAGCTTAGTAGGACAGGGTAGGGATGAGCAGTTCTTC.

The genes are TRBV27 and TRBJ1-2; the D gene is possibly TRBD1 (5 bases). Germline V gene data show CDR1 as MNHEY and CDR2 as SMNVEV (reference sequence). Between the trimmed V and J ends, which lost 6 bases and 8 bases, there was a span of 16 bases. The CDR3 totals 13 residues. In nucleotides, the CDR3 is TGTGCCAGCAGCCCCCAGGGTCTTGGAGGCTACACCTTC. This codes for CASSPQGLGGYTF.

This clone was picked up many times. The rearrangement uses TRBV6-5 and TRBJ2-3, with D possibly matching TRBD1 (6 bases). Germline V gene sequence: CDR1 MNHEY, CDR2 SVGAGI. This CDR3 spans 13 amino acids. The V gene lost 7 bases and the J gene lost 3 bases, with 11 bases spanning the gap. The CDR3 region has the DNA TGTGCCAGCAACTACAGGGAGACAGATACGCAGTATTTT. It is translated as CASNYRETDTQYF.

V gene TRBV7-9 combines with J gene TRBJ2-3; 9 bases agree with TRBD1. The CDR3 consists of 16 residues. V shed 1 base, J shed 1 base, and the junction held 3 bases outside the gene matches. The germline V gene has CDR1 SEHNR and CDR2 FQNEAQ (reference sequence). The CDR3 bases are TGTGCCAGCAGCTTAGTACAGGGGGCAGGCACAGATACGCAGTATTTT. It yields the protein CASSLVQGAGTDTQYF.

CDR3 sequence reads: CASSPLKDRGGTEAFF. The CDR3 DNA reads as TGTGCCAGCAGCCCACTGAAGGACAGGGGAGGCACTGAAGCTTTCTTT. The chain combines TRBV7-9 with TRBJ1-1; 9 bases align to TRBD1. V lost 5 bases, J lost 4 bases, and 11 bases stayed unmatched. The CDR3 totals 16 residues. Per germline, CDR1 SEHNR and CDR2 FQNEAQ (reference sequence).

This chain joins TRBV18 and TRBJ1-6, with D possibly being TRBD1 (5 bases). This CDR3 contains 15 residues. V lost 3 bases to trimming and J lost 5 bases, with 11 bases between them. The germline V gene encodes CDR1 KGHSH and CDR2 LQKENI. DNA for the CDR3: TGTGCCAGCTCACCCGCAGGGTCGGATAATTCACCCCTCCACTTT. Amino acids: CASSPAGSDNSPLHF.

The chain has TRBV4-1 and TRBJ1-5; D possibly corresponds to TRBD1 (6 bases). Germline lookup yields CDR1 MGHRA and CDR2 YSYEKL. The CDR3 is 15 residues long. V was trimmed by 2 bases and J by 5 bases, leaving 13 bases between them. DNA of the CDR3: TGCGCCAGCAGCCAATTTTCGACAGGTGATCAGCCCCAGCATTTT. Translated, it gives CASSQFSTGDQPQHF.